The present entry profiles one T cell receptor beta chain with its context. Its cognate antigen is unknown. Trimming cost V 0 bases and J 4 bases, with 17 bases left between them. The CDR3 extends over 18 amino acids. Germline V CDR1 and CDR2: SGHDT, YYEEEE. The entry originates in a study of T cell repertoires in cytomegalovirus infection. Study overall: Public TCR beta signatures marked donors with CMV infection and the matching HLA. Study-wide results and limits: Using cumulative public TCR beta family frequency, the authors identified those who carried CMV together with the relevant HLA.

TCRdb processed the reads anew with MiXCR; each CDR3 protein has one entry. The sample comprises approximately 990,000 distinct CDR3 sequences, roughly 31% of which are singletons, and 11% to 15% rests with the top ten. The chain recombines TRBV5-6 with TRBJ1-6, with D unclear. The clonotype originates from a human donor in good health (CMV status not recorded). Some clones in this sample may be carry-over from other donors' samples. Specimen: cultured CD8+ T cells from PBMCs, collected from culture after CMV antigen stimulation. The CDR3: CASSLGLRAESYNSPLHF. The DNA for the CDR3 is TGTGCCAGCAGCTTGGGACTACGGGCCGAATCTTATAATTCACCCCTCCACTTT.